This T cell receptor (beta chain) was captured by sequencing in a study of CD8+ T cells in alopecia areata. Study-wide background: The study gave treated patients oral tofacitinib at 5 to 10 mg twice daily. Study-level findings and limits: Lesional scalp, especially alopecia totalis/universalis, showed higher clonality than normal scalp. Scalp data also include sequences from resident alphabeta T cells of normal skin.

Germline CDR1 and CDR2: SGHRS and YFSETQ. The CDR3 covers 15 residues. Following extraction, RNA underwent reverse transcription to cDNA, which served as the sequencing template. Profiled with immunoSEQ multiplex PCR; TCRdb holds only in-frame clones, not every one. The table lists about 150,000 clones, around 47% of them singletons. Sampling of alopecia areata patients yielded lesional scalp punch biopsies as well as peripheral blood. Details on this clone: The target antigen is unknown.

The specimen sequenced was CD4+ T cells sorted from blood. The gene calls are TRBV5-1 and TRBJ2-5, with D maybe TRBD2 (5 bases). The J call may be mistaken, given a closer DNA end match to TRBJ2-7. This clonotype was sampled from a human donor with alopecia areata. This CDR3 reads CASSLAPSPSYEQYF. CDR3 bases: TGCGCCAGCAGCTTAGCTCCTAGCCCCTCCTACGAGCAGTACTTC.